These 24 T cell receptor beta chains were sequenced from one sample in a study of a mutant IDH1 vaccine in newly diagnosed glioma. Sample time point: baseline, week 1 (first vaccination visit). This sample's treatment: pre-vaccination baseline after standard-of-care therapy. Clones were read by immunoSEQ multiplex PCR, and TCRdb kept only the in-frame ones, dropping some. This table has 30,000 to 35,000 clones, roughly nine tenths appearing once. Sequencing was performed on PBMCs, taken from a glioma patient treated with radiotherapy, temozolomide or both. These receptors came from a woman aged 40 to 50 with glioma.

As to this clone: At the DNA level, this CDR3 is encoded by other sequences in the same sample as well. This rearrangement joins TRBV19 to TRBJ1-2, with 9 bases aligning to TRBD1. Germline V lookup: CDR1 LNHDA, CDR2 SQIVND (reference sequence). The CDR3 is 13 residues long. Losses at the gene ends were 4 bases for V and 6 bases for J; bases not matched to a gene: 3. Here the CDR3 DNA reads TGTGCCAGTAGTAGGGGACAGGGCAATGGCTACACCTTC. Translated: CASSRGQGNGYTF.

The gene calls are TRBV5-1 and TRBJ1-4, with 7 positions matching TRBD1. CDR3 length: 15 residues. Germline V lookup: CDR1 SGHRS, CDR2 YFSETQ. V was pared by 2 bases and J by 4 bases, with 5 bases of the junction left unmatched. CDR3 sequence reads: CASSLFQGGNEKLFF. In nucleotides, the CDR3 is TGCGCCAGCAGCTTATTTCAGGGGGGTAATGAAAAACTGTTTTTT. Full variable domain (outside the CDR3, taken from reference TRBV5-1 and TRBJ1-4): KAGVTQTPRYLIKTRGQQVTLSCSPISGHRSVSWYQQTPGQGLQFLFEYFSETQRNKGNFPGRFSGRQFSNSRSEMNVSTLELGDSALYLCASSLFQGGNEKLFFGSGTQLSVL.

For the CDR3, the DNA is TGTGCCAGCACCCCGGGACAGAACTATGGCTACACCTTC. Translated: CASTPGQNYGYTF. This chain uses TRBV6-5 with TRBJ1-2, with 7 bases identical to TRBD1. The ends lost 7 bases at V and 2 bases at J; junction bases unmatched: 4. This CDR3 has 13 amino acids. CDR1 and CDR2 from the germline V gene are MNHEY and SVGAGI.

This clone was counted a few times. This chain uses TRBV6-6 with TRBJ1-4; possibly TRBD1 for D (6 bases). Germline CDR1 reads MNHNY; CDR2 reads SVGAGI (reference sequence). V lost 1 base to trimming and J lost 1 base, with 7 bases between them. This CDR3 comprises 15 residues. This chain's CDR3 is CASSYLGGTNEKLFF. The CDR3, as DNA: TGTGCCAGCAGTTACTTAGGGGGAACTAATGAAAAACTGTTTTTT.

This chain uses TRBV7-9 with TRBJ1-2; D might be TRBD1 (5 bases). Germline CDR1 reads SEHNR; CDR2 reads FQNEAQ (reference sequence). Trimming took 4 bases from V and 4 from J, leaving 13 bases between them. This CDR3 is 14 amino acids long. CDR3 in DNA: TGTGCCAGCAGCTACGGGGGGTCCAGCTATGGCTACACCTTC. This codes for CASSYGGSSYGYTF.

The chain is built from TRBV30 and TRBJ1-2, with a weak D call TRBD1 (5 bases). Trimming removed 5 bases at V and 4 bases at J, with 14 bases between. Germline CDR1 is GTSNPN and CDR2 is SVGIG (reference sequence). The CDR3 is 13 residues long. CDR3 in amino acids: CAWGAGSFYGYTF. CDR3 in DNA: TGTGCCTGGGGGGCAGGGAGTTTCTATGGCTACACCTTC.

The rearrangement joins TRBV6-1 to TRBJ1-5; tentatively, D is TRBD1 (5 bases). Germline V gene lookup returns CDR1 MNHNS and CDR2 SASEGT. The CDR3 totals 13 residues. V lost 4 bases to trimming and J lost 6 bases, with 10 bases between them. The CDR3 spells CASSAAGTQPQHF. In DNA, the CDR3 is TGTGCCAGCAGTGCGGCAGGGACTCAGCCCCAGCATTTT.

The chain employs TRBV5-1 and TRBJ2-3, with D possibly being TRBD1 or TRBD2 (5 bases each). The CDR3 spans 14 residues. V lost 0 bases, J lost 5 bases, and 10 bases lay in between. CDR1 is SGHRS and CDR2 is YFSETQ in the germline V gene. CDR3 coding DNA: TGCGCCAGCAGCTTGGGAGGGGTAGGAGATACGCAGTATTTT. This codes for CASSLGGVGDTQYF. The whole variable domain, remainder taken from reference TRBV5-1 and TRBJ2-3, is KAGVTQTPRYLIKTRGQQVTLSCSPISGHRSVSWYQQTPGQGLQFLFEYFSETQRNKGNFPGRFSGRQFSNSRSEMNVSTLELGDSALYLCASSLGGVGDTQYFGPGTRLTVL.

The V and J genes are TRBV25-1 and TRBJ1-4, with 12 bases lining up with TRBD1. CDR3 length: 16 amino acids. The V segment lost 2 bases and the J segment 7 bases; nucleotides outside the gene matches: 5. CDR1 is MGHDK, CDR2 SYGVNS, per germline. The CDR3 is CASSEPGTGGSEKLFF. CDR3 DNA sequence: TGTGCCAGCAGTGAACCAGGGACAGGGGGCAGTGAAAAACTGTTTTTT.

V usage is TRBV10-2 and J usage is TRBJ2-1, with 8 bases fitting TRBD2. The CDR3 totals 15 residues. CDR1 WSHSY and CDR2 SAAADI come from the germline V gene. The V segment lost 6 bases and the J segment 4 bases; nucleotides outside the gene matches: 8. The CDR3 DNA follows: TGCGCCAGCAGGAGCGGGGGAGGACCATACAATGAGCAGTTCTTC. This encodes CASRSGGGPYNEQFF.

The V call is TRBV4-3, the J call TRBJ1-6; TRBD1 is a possible D gene (6 bases). The V end lost 4 bases, the J end lost 9 bases, and 13 bases lay between the germline ends. This CDR3 is 14 amino acids long. CDR1 and CDR2 (germline): LGHNA, YSLEER. The CDR3 sequence: CASSLTGHGSPLHF. Written as DNA, the CDR3 is TGCGCCAGCAGCCTTACAGGGCACGGTTCACCCCTCCACTTT.

V usage is TRBV19 and J usage is TRBJ2-3; D uncertain. Trimming cost V 3 bases and J 5 bases, with 12 bases left between them. From germline, CDR1 is LNHDA and CDR2 SQIVND (reference sequence). The CDR3 sequence is 14 residues long. CDR3 sequence reads: CASSMSTVLDTQYF. Here the CDR3 DNA reads TGTGCCAGTAGTATGTCGACTGTCCTAGATACGCAGTATTTT.

The chain has TRBV5-1 and TRBJ1-4; 8 bases are shared with TRBD1. Per germline, CDR1 SGHRS and CDR2 YFSETQ. After removal of 4 bases from V and 6 bases from J, the junction contained 5 bases not matched to a gene. CDR3 size: 14 residues. In nucleotides, the CDR3 is TGCGCCAGCAGCGCACAGGGGGGCGATGAAAAACTGTTTTTT. As protein: CASSAQGGDEKLFF. Full variable domain (missing parts from reference TRBV5-1 and TRBJ1-4): KAGVTQTPRYLIKTRGQQVTLSCSPISGHRSVSWYQQTPGQGLQFLFEYFSETQRNKGNFPGRFSGRQFSNSRSEMNVSTLELGDSALYLCASSAQGGDEKLFFGSGTQLSVL.

This sequence joins TRBV4-1 and TRBJ1-6, with TRBD1 identical over 10 bases. The CDR3 extends over 14 amino acids. Germline V CDR1 and CDR2: MGHRA, YSYEKL. The V segment lost 5 bases and the J segment 8 bases; nucleotides outside the gene matches: 3. The CDR3 region has the DNA TGCGCCAGCAGCTTGACAGGGGGCTATTCACCCCTCCACTTT. This sequence encodes CASSLTGGYSPLHF.

The V call is TRBV14, the J call TRBJ2-3; TRBD2 aligns across 11 bases. The J segment lost 5 bases and the V segment lost 4 bases, leaving 11 bases of the junction unmatched. The CDR3 is 17 amino acids. Germline V gene lookup returns CDR1 SGHDN and CDR2 FVKESK. CDR3 coding DNA: TGTGCCAGCAGCCCGCCCGCACTAGCGGGAGTTGGAGATACGCAGTATTTT. Protein product: CASSPPALAGVGDTQYF.

The rearrangement joins TRBV7-9 to TRBJ2-7; TRBD2 matches 8 bases. There are 14 residues in the CDR3. The junction had 10 bases not matched to a gene; V was cut back by 5 bases and J by 7 bases. Germline loops: CDR1 SEHNR, CDR2 FQNEAQ (reference sequence). CDR3 bases: TGTGCCAGCAGCACCTTCGGGGGGGCGGGAGAGCAGTACTTC. Protein: CASSTFGGAGEQYF.

The chain employs TRBV6-5 and TRBJ1-1; a weak D match, TRBD1 (6 bases). Trimming took off 0 bases at V and 3 bases at J, with 11 bases between the two ends. Looked up from germline, CDR1 is MNHEY and CDR2 is SVGAGI. This CDR3 comprises 15 residues. DNA for the CDR3: TGTGCCAGCAGTTACTCGAGGAGACAGGACACTGAAGCTTTCTTT. Translating gives CASSYSRRQDTEAFF.

V usage is TRBV7-8 and J usage is TRBJ2-3, with 8 bases lining up with TRBD1. Germline assignment: CDR1 SGHVS and CDR2 FQNEAQ. V trimming: 3 bases; J trimming: 3 bases; junction bases outside the gene matches: 14. The CDR3 sequence is 18 residues long. CDR3 protein: CASSFGTGYPLRTDTQYF. The DNA for the CDR3 is TGTGCCAGCAGCTTCGGGACAGGATATCCTCTACGTACAGATACGCAGTATTTT.

The chain links TRBV9 to TRBJ2-2; D not resolved. V lost 2 bases and J 1 base, leaving 9 bases between the germline ends. Germline V lookup: CDR1 SGDLS, CDR2 YYNGEE. The CDR3 is 15 amino acids. The CDR3 loop is CASSVYRVNTGELFF. The CDR3, as DNA: TGTGCCAGCAGCGTGTATCGAGTGAACACCGGGGAGCTGTTTTTT.

The V and J genes are TRBV6-6 and TRBJ1-5, with a tentative D call TRBD1 (6 bases). Trimming took off 6 bases at V and 3 bases at J, with 15 bases between the two ends. Germline-derived CDR1 and CDR2 are MNHNY and SVGAGI (reference sequence). The CDR3 spans 15 residues. The CDR3 sequence is CASRVDRTNNQPQHF. Written as DNA, the CDR3 is TGTGCCAGCAGGGTGGACAGAACCAACAATCAGCCCCAGCATTTT.

The chain couples TRBV19 to TRBJ2-7; 9 positions agree with TRBD2. Unmatched junction bases numbered 6, after V lost 3 bases and J lost 6 bases. The CDR3 has 14 residues. From germline, CDR1 is LNHDA and CDR2 SQIVND (reference sequence). The CDR3 is CASSISGRRFEQYF. CDR3 DNA: TGTGCCAGTAGTATTAGCGGGAGACGGTTCGAGCAGTACTTC. The whole variable domain, remainder taken from reference TRBV19 and TRBJ2-7, is DGGITQSPKYLFRKEGQNVTLSCEQNLNHDAMYWYRQDPGQGLRLIYYSQIVNDFQKGDIAEGYSVSREKKESFPLTVTSAQKNPTAFYLCASSISGRRFEQYFGPGTRLTVT.

The V and J genes are TRBV29-1 and TRBJ1-1; D unclear. V lost 4 bases, J lost 0 bases, and 15 bases lay in between. The CDR3 is 15 amino acids. Germline CDR1 and CDR2: SQVTM and ANQGSEA. In DNA form, the CDR3 reads TGCAGCGTTGTTAGGGAGGGATGCGTGAACACTGAAGCTTTCTTT. This gives the protein CSVVREGCVNTEAFF.

In this sample, this clone turned up once. This chain links TRBV2 with TRBJ1-2; perhaps TRBD1 as D (5 bases). The V and J ends lost 10 bases and 0 bases respectively, with 12 bases between them. CDR3 length: 13 residues. The V gene's germline CDR1 is SNHLY and CDR2 FYNNEI. The CDR3 reads CANNPGTNYGYTF. The DNA for the CDR3 is TGTGCCAACAATCCAGGGACTAACTATGGCTACACCTTC. The full variable domain, completed using reference TRBV2 and TRBJ1-2, is EPEVTQTPSHQVTQMGQEVILRCVPISNHLYFYWYRQILGQKVEFLVSFYNNEISEKSEIFDDQFSVERPDGSNFTLKIRSTKLEDSAMYFCANNPGTNYGYTFGSGTRLTVV.

V usage is TRBV28 and J usage is TRBJ1-1; D gene ambiguous. The V end lost 4 bases, the J end lost 5 bases, and 8 bases lay between the germline ends. The CDR3 runs 12 residues. Germline V gene data show CDR1 as MDHEN and CDR2 as SYDVKM. CDR3 in amino acids: CASSWAWTEAFF. The CDR3 DNA is TGTGCCAGCAGTTGGGCGTGGACTGAAGCTTTCTTT. The whole variable domain, filled in from reference TRBV28 and TRBJ1-1, reads DVKVTQSSRYLVKRTGEKVFLECVQDMDHENMFWYRQDPGLGLRLIYFSYDVKMKEKGDIPEGYSVSREKKERFSLILESASTNQTSMYLCASSWAWTEAFFGQGTRLTVV.